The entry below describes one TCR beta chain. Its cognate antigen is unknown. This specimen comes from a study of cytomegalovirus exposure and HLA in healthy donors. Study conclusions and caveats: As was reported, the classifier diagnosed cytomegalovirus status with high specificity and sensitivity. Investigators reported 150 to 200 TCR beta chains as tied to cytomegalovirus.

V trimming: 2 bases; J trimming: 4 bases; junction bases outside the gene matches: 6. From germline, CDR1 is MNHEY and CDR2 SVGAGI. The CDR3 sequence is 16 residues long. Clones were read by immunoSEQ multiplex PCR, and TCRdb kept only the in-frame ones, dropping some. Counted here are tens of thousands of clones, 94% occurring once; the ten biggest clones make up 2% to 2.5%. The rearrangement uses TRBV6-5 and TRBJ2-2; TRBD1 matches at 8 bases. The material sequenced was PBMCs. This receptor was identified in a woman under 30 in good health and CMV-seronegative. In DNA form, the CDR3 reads TGTGCCAGCAGTTACCCCAGGGGGCGCGGCACCGGGGAGCTGTTTTTT. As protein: CASSYPRGRGTGELFF.